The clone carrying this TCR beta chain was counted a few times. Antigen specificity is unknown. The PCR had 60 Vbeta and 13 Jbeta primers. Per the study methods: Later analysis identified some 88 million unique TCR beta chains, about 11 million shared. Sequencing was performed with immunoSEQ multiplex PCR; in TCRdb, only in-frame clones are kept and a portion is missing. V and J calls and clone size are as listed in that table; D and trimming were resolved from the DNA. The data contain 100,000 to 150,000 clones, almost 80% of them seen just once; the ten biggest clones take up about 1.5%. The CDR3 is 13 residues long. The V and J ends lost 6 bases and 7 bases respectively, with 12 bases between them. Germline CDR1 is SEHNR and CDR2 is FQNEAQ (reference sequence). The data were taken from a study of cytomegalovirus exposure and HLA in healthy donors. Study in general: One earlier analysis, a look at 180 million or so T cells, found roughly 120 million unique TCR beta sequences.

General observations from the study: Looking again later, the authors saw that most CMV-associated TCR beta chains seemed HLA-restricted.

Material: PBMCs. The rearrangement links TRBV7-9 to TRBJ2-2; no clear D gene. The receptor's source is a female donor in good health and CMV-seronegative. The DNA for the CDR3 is TGTGCCAGCAGATATACTCAGGTCGGGGAGCTGTTTTTT. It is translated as CASRYTQVGELFF.